A selection of T cell receptor beta chains follows, all from one sample in a study of blood T cell repertoires in COVID-19. TCRdb's copy holds only in-frame clones and misses some; the assay was immunoSEQ multiplex PCR. The table lists roughly 110,000 clones, around 80% of them singletons. Sequencing input: peripheral blood. Receptor source: a man in his sixties or seventies with acute or convalescent COVID-19. Each CDR3 is given with its conserved first and last residue. The D gene is left open where the match is weak. For some rows the clone size is stated as once, few or many, or as a class when expanded; others skip it.

D: TRBD1; J: TRBJ1-1; size: .; V: TRBV2; CDR3: CASGGTGALNTEAFF; DNA: TGTGCCAGCGGGGGGACAGGGGCCCTGAACACTGAAGCTTTCTTT
D: .; J: TRBJ2-3; size: once; V: TRBV7-2; CDR3: CASNPGGADTQYF; DNA: TGTGCCAGTAACCCCGGGGGAGCAGATACGCAGTATTTT
D: TRBD1; J: TRBJ1-1; size: .; V: TRBV14; CDR3: CASSPRQGTEAFF; DNA: TGTGCCAGCAGCCCGAGACAGGGCACTGAAGCTTTCTTT
D: TRBD1; J: TRBJ2-1; size: .; V: TRBV7-6; CDR3: CASSHNRGQGINEQFF; DNA: TGTGCCAGCAGCCATAATCGGGGACAGGGAATCAATGAGCAGTTCTTC
D: .; J: TRBJ1-6; size: .; V: TRBV10-3; CDR3: CAIRMDTINSPLHF; DNA: TGTGCCATCAGAATGGACACGATTAATTCACCCCTCCACTTT
D: TRBD1; J: TRBJ1-5; size: .; V: TRBV6-1; CDR3: CASSDPPGGLGQPQHF; DNA: TGTGCCAGCAGTGATCCGCCAGGGGGCCTAGGTCAGCCCCAGCATTTT
D: .; J: TRBJ1-1; size: .; V: TRBV6-1; CDR3: CASSEVITDTEAFF; DNA: TGTGCCAGCAGTGAAGTTATAACAGACACTGAAGCTTTCTTT
D: .; J: TRBJ2-2; size: .; V: TRBV6-5; CDR3: CATPGINTGELFF; DNA: TGTGCCACCCCGGGAATTAACACCGGGGAGCTGTTTTTT
D: .; J: TRBJ2-5; size: once; V: TRBV18; CDR3: CASSPGAGQETQYF; DNA: TGTGCCAGCTCACCAGGGGCCGGGCAAGAGACCCAGTACTTC
D: .; J: TRBJ2-2; size: .; V: TRBV24-1; CDR3: CATSNRANTGELFF; DNA: TGTGCCACTTCGAACAGGGCGAACACCGGGGAGCTGTTTTTT
D: .; J: TRBJ1-1; size: few; V: TRBV15; CDR3: CATSRDGSGNTEAFF; DNA: TGTGCCACCAGCAGAGATGGGAGCGGGAACACTGAAGCTTTCTTT
D: .; J: TRBJ2-2; size: .; V: TRBV7-3; CDR3: CASSPFGGVNTGELFF; DNA: TGTGCCAGCAGCCCCTTCGGAGGGGTGAACACCGGGGAGCTGTTTTTT
D: TRBD1; J: TRBJ1-2; size: .; V: TRBV6-5; CDR3: CASSSPGQGFYGYTF; DNA: TGTGCCAGCAGTTCTCCGGGACAGGGCTTCTATGGCTACACCTTC
D: .; J: TRBJ1-1; size: .; V: TRBV19; CDR3: CASSKKAGTLNTEAFF; DNA: TGTGCCAGTAGTAAAAAGGCTGGGACATTAAACACTGAAGCTTTCTTT
D: .; J: TRBJ2-5; size: .; V: TRBV11-2; CDR3: CASSLAPSGETQYF; DNA: TGTGCCAGCAGCTTGGCACCCTCGGGGGAGACCCAGTACTTC
D: .; J: TRBJ2-7; size: .; V: TRBV12-5; CDR3: CASGFVYYEQYF; DNA: TGTGCTAGTGGTTTCGTCTATTACGAGCAGTACTTC
D: .; J: TRBJ2-7; size: .; V: TRBV6-1; CDR3: CASSEAPGDGYEQYF; DNA: TGTGCCAGCAGTGAAGCTCCGGGGGATGGGTACGAGCAGTACTTC
D: .; J: TRBJ1-4; size: few; V: TRBV19; CDR3: CASKTESTNEKLFF; DNA: TGTGCCAGTAAAACTGAATCAACTAATGAAAAACTGTTTTTT
D: .; J: TRBJ2-3; size: few; V: TRBV24-1; CDR3: CGSGGRTLTDTQYF; DNA: TGTGGGTCCGGGGGAAGGACTTTGACAGATACGCAGTATTTT
D: .; J: TRBJ2-1; size: few; V: TRBV12-3/TRBV12-4; CDR3: CASEGRINEQFF; DNA: TGTGCCAGCGAAGGCAGGATCAATGAGCAGTTCTTC
D: TRBD1; J: TRBJ2-3; size: once; V: TRBV7-6; CDR3: CASSPGTGGTDTQYF; DNA: TGTGCCAGCAGCCCCGGGACAGGAGGCACAGATACGCAGTATTTT